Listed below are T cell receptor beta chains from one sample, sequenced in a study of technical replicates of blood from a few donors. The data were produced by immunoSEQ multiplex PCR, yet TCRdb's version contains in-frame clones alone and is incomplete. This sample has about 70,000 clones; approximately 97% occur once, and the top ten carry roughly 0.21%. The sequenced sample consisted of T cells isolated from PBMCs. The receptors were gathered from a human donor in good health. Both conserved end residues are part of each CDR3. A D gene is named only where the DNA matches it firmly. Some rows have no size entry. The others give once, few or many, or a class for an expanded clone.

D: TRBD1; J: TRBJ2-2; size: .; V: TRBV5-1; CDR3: CASSGTVNTGELFF; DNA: TGCGCCAGCAGCGGGACAGTAAACACCGGGGAGCTGTTTTTT
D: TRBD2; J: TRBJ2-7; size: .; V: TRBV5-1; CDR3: CASSLGPTSGRHEQYF; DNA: TGCGCCAGCAGCTTGGGACCCACTAGCGGGCGACACGAGCAGTACTTC
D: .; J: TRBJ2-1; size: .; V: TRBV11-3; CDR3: CASSPRRRNEQFF; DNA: TGTGCCAGCAGCCCCAGGAGGCGTAATGAGCAGTTCTTC
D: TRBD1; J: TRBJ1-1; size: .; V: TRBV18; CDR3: CASAERAGGNTEAFF; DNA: TGTGCCAGCGCGGAGCGGGCAGGGGGTAACACTGAAGCTTTCTTT
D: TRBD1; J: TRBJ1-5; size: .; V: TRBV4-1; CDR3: CASSLGTGDQPQHF; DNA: TGCGCCAGCAGCTTGGGGACAGGGGATCAGCCCCAGCATTTT
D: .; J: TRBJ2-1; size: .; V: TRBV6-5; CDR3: CASSYVAASSYNEQFF; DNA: TGTGCCAGCAGTTACGTAGCGGCTTCCTCCTACAATGAGCAGTTCTTC
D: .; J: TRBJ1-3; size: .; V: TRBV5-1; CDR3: CASSPGGRVDTIYF; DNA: TGCGCCAGCAGCCCAGGAGGTAGGGTTGACACCATATATTTT
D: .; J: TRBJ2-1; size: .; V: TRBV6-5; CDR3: CASSVTGGNEQFF; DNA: TGTGCCAGCAGTGTCACAGGCGGCAATGAGCAGTTCTTC
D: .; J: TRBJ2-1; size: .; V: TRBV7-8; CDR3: CASSPQGRPVDEQFF; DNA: TGTGCCAGCAGCCCTCAGGGCAGGCCTGTGGATGAGCAGTTCTTC
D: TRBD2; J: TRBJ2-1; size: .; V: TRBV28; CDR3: CASSFGLGLAGGLVDEQFF; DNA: TGTGCCAGCAGTTTCGGGCTTGGACTAGCGGGAGGTCTGGTAGATGAGCAGTTCTTC
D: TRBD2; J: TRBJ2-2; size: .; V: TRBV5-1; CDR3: CASSLLGGTNTGELFF; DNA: TGCGCCAGCAGCTTGTTGGGAGGGACGAACACCGGGGAGCTGTTTTTT
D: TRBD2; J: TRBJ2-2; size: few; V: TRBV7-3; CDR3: CASSPSGGGTGELFF; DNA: TGTGCCAGCAGCCCTAGCGGGGGGGGCACCGGGGAGCTGTTTTTT
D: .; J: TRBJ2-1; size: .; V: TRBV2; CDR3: CASRDRDNEQFF; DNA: TGTGCCAGCCGAGACCGGGACAATGAGCAGTTCTTC
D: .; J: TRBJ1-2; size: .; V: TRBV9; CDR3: CASSVDRTDYGYTF; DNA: TGTGCCAGCAGCGTAGATAGGACAGACTATGGCTACACCTTC
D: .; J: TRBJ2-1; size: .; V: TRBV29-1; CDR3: CSSALWHNEQFF; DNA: TGCAGCTCCGCCCTGTGGCACAATGAGCAGTTCTTC
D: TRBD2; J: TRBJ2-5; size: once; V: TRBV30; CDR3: CAWREIAGALGEETQYF; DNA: TGTGCCTGGAGGGAGATAGCGGGAGCCTTAGGAGAAGAGACCCAGTACTTC
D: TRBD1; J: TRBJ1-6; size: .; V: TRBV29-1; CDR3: CSVRDSWSYNSPLHF; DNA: TGCAGCGTTCGGGACAGTTGGTCCTATAATTCACCCCTCCACTTT
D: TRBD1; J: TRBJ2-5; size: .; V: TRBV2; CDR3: CASSRDRQETQYF; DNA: TGTGCCAGCAGCCGGGACAGACAAGAGACCCAGTACTTC
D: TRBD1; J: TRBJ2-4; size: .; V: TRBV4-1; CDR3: CASSQGQGIAKNIQYF; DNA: TGCGCCAGCAGCCAAGGACAGGGGATAGCCAAAAACATTCAGTACTTC
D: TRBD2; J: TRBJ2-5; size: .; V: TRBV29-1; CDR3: CSVVVAGKVKETQYF; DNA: TGCAGCGTTGTTGTAGCGGGAAAGGTGAAAGAGACCCAGTACTTC
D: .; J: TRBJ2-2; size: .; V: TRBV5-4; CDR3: CASSRGQISNTGELFF; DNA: TGTGCCAGCAGCCGCGGACAGATTTCGAACACCGGGGAGCTGTTTTTT
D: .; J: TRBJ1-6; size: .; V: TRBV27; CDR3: CASSYFGTVDNSPLHF; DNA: TGTGCCAGCAGTTATTTCGGTACTGTCGATAATTCACCCCTCCACTTT
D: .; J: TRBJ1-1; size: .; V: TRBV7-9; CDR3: CASSFRLDTEAFF; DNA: TGTGCCAGCAGCTTCAGGTTGGACACTGAAGCTTTCTTT
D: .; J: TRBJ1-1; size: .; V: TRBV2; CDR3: CASSEGGTEAFF; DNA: TGTGCCAGCAGTGAAGGAGGAACTGAAGCTTTCTTT
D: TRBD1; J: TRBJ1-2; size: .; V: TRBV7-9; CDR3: CASSSLAGAGGGYTF; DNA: TGTGCCAGCAGCTCGTTGGCAGGAGCAGGGGGCGGCTACACCTTC
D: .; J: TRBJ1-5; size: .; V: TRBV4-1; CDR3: CASSQESVGSSNQPQHF; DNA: TGCGCCAGCAGCCAAGAATCGGTAGGGAGTAGCAATCAGCCCCAGCATTTT
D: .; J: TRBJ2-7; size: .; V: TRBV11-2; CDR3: CASTGHSIVGEQYF; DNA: TGTGCCAGCACAGGGCACTCCATAGTGGGCGAGCAGTACTTC
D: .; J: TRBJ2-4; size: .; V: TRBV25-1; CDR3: CASSDRGRYIQYF; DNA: TGTGCCAGCAGTGACAGGGGGAGGTACATTCAGTACTTC